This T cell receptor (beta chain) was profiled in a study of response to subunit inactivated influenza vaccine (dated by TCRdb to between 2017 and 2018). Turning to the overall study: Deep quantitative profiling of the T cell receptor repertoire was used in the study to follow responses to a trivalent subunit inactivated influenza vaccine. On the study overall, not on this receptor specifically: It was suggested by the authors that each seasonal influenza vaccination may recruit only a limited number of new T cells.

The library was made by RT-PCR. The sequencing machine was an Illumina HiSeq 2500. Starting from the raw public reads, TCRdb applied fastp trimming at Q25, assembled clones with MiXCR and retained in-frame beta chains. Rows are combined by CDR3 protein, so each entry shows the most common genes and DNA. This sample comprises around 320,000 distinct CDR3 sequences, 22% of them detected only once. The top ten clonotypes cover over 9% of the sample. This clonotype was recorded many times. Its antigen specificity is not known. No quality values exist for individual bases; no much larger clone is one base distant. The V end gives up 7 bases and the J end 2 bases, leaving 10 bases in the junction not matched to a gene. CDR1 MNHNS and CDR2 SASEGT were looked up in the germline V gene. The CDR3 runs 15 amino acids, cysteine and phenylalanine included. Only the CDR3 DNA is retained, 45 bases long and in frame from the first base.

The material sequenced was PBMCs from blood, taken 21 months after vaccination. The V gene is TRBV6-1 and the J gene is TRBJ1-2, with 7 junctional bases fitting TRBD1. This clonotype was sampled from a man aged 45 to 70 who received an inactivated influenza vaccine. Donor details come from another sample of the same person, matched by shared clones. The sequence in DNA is TGTGCCAGCATCCGCGCGGCGGGACAGAACTATGGCTACACCTTC. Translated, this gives CASIRAAGQNYGYTF.